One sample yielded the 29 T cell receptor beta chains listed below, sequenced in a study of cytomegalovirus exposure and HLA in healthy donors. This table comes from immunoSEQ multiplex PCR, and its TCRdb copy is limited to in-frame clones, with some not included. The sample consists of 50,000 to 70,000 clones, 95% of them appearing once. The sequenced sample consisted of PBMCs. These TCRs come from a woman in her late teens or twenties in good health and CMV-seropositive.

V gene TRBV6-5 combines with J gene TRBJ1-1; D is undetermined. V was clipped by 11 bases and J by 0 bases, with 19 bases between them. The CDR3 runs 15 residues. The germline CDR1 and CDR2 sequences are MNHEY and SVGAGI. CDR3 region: CASRPGLRLNTEAFF. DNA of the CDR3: TGTGCCTCAAGGCCGGGTCTGAGGTTGAACACTGAAGCTTTCTTT.

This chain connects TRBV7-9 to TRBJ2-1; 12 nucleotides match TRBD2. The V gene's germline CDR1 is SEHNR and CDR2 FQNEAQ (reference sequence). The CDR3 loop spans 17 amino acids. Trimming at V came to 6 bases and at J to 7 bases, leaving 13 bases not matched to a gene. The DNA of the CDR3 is TGTGCCAGCAGTTACGGAGAAACCGGGACTAGCGGGAATGAGCAGTTCTTC. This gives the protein CASSYGETGTSGNEQFF.

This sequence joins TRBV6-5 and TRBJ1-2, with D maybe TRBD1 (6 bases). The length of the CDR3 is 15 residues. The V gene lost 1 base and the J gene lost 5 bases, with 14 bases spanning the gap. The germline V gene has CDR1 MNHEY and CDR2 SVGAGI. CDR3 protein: CASSYWDGGKYGYTF. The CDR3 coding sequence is TGTGCCAGCAGTTACTGGGATGGGGGCAAATATGGCTACACCTTC.

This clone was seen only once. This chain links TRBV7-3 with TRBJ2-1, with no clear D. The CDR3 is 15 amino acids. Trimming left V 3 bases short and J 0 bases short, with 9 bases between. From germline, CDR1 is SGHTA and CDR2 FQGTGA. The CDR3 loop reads CASSLESSSYNEQFF. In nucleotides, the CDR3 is TGTGCCAGCAGCTTGGAGTCGAGCTCCTACAATGAGCAGTTCTTC.

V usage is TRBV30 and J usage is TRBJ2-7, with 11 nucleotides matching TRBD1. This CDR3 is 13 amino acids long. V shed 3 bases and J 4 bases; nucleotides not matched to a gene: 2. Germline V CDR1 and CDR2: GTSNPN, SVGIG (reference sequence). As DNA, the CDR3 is TGTGCCTGGAGGGGGACAGGGGGTTACGAGCAGTACTTC. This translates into CAWRGTGGYEQYF.

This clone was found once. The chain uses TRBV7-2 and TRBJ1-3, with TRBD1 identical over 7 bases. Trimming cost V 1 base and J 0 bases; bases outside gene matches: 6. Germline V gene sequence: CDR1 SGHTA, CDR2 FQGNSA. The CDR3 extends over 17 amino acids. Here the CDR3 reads CASSLGGKGASGNTIYF. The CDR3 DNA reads TGTGCCAGCAGCTTAGGCGGGAAGGGGGCCTCTGGAAACACCATATATTTT.

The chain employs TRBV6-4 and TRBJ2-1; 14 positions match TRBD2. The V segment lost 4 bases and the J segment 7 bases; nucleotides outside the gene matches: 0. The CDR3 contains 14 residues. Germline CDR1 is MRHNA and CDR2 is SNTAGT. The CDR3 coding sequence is TGTGCCAGCAGTGGGACTAGCGGGGGGAATGAGCAGTTCTTC. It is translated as CASSGTSGGNEQFF.

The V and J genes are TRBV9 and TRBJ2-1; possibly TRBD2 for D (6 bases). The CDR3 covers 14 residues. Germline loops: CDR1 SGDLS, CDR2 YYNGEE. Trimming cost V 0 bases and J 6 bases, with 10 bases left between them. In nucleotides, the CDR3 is TGTGCCAGCAGCGTAGAGGGGACTTCCAATGAGCAGTTCTTC. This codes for CASSVEGTSNEQFF.

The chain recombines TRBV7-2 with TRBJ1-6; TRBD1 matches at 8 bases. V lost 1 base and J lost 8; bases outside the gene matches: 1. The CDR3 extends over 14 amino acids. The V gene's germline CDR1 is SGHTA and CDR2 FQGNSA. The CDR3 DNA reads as TGTGCCAGCAGCTTAGAGGACAGGGATTCACCCCTCCACTTT. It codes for CASSLEDRDSPLHF.

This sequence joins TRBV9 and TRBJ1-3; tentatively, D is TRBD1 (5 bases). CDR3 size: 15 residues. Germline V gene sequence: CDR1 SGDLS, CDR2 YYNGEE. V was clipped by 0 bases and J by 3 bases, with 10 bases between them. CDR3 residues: CASSVGQPRGNTIYF. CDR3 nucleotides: TGTGCCAGCAGCGTAGGACAGCCTCGTGGAAACACCATATATTTT.

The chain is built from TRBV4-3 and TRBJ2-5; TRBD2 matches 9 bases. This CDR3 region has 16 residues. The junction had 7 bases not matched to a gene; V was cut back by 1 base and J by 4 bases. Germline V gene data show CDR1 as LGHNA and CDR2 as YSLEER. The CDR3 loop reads CASSQALSGGRETQYF. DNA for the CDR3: TGCGCCAGCAGCCAAGCTCTTAGCGGGGGTAGAGAGACCCAGTACTTC.

The DNA of the CDR3 is TGTGCCTGGAGATCGGGAGAAGGCACAGATACGCAGTATTTT. Its translation: CAWRSGEGTDTQYF. This chain uses TRBV30 with TRBJ2-3; D is perhaps TRBD2 (6 bases). CDR3 size: 14 residues. Trimming removed 3 bases at V and 1 base at J, with 11 bases between. Germline V gene lookup returns CDR1 GTSNPN and CDR2 SVGIG (reference sequence).

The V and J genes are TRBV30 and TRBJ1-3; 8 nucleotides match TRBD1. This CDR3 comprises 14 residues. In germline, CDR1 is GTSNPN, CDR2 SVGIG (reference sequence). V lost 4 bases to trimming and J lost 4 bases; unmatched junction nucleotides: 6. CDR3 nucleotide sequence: TGTGCCTGGATGAAACAGGGGGAGGGAAACACCATATATTTT. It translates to CAWMKQGEGNTIYF. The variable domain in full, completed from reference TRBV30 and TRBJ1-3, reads SQTIHQWPATLVQPVGSPLSLECTVEGTSNPNLYWYRQAAGRGLQLLFYSVGIGQISSEVPQNLSASRPQDRQFILSSKKLLLSDSGFYLCAWMKQGEGNTIYFGEGSWLTVV.

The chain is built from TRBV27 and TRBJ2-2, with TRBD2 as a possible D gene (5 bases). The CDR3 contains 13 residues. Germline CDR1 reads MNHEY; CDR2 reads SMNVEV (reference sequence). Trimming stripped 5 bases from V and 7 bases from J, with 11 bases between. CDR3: CASSTLAGGELFF. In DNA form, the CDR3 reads TGTGCCAGCAGTACCCTCGCGGGCGGGGAGCTGTTTTTT.

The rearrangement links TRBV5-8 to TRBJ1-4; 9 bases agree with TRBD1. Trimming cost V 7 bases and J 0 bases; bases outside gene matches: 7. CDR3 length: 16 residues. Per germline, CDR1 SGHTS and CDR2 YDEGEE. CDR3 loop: CASGPGQGATNEKLFF. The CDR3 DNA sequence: TGTGCCAGCGGACCGGGACAGGGCGCAACTAATGAAAAACTGTTTTTT.

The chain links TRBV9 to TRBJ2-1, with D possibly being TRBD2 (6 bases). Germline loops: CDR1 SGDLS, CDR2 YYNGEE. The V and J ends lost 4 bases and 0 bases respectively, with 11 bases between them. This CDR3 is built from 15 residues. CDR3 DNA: TGTGCCAGCAGCATCGGGACTCACTCCTACAATGAGCAGTTCTTC. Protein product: CASSIGTHSYNEQFF.

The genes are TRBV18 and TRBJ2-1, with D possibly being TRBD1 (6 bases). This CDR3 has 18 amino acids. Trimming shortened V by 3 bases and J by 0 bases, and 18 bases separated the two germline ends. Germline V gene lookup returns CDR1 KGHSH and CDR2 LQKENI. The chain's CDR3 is CASSPRRSGASSYNEQFF. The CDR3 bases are TGTGCCAGCTCACCTCGGAGGTCAGGGGCCAGCTCCTACAATGAGCAGTTCTTC.

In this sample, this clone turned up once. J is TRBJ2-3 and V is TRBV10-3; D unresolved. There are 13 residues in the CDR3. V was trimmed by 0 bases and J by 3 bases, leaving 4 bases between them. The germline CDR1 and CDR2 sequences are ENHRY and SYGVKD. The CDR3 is CAISESLTDTQYF. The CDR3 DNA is TGTGCCATCAGTGAGTCCCTGACAGATACGCAGTATTTT.

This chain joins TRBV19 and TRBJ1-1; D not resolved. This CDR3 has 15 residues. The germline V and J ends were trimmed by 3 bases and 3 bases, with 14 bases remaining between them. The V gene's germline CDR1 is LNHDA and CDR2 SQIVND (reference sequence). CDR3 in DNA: TGTGCCAGTAGTATCTTCGCGGGCACTGACACTGAAGCTTTCTTT. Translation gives CASSIFAGTDTEAFF.

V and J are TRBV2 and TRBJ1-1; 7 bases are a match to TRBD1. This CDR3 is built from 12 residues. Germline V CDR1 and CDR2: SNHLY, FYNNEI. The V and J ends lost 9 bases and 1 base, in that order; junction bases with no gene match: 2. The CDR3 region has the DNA TGTGCCAGGGGACAGTGGAACACTGAAGCTTTCTTT. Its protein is CARGQWNTEAFF. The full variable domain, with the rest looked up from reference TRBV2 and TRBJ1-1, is EPEVTQTPSHQVTQMGQEVILRCVPISNHLYFYWYRQILGQKVEFLVSFYNNEISEKSEIFDDQFSVERPDGSNFTLKIRSTKLEDSAMYFCARGQWNTEAFFGQGTRLTVV.

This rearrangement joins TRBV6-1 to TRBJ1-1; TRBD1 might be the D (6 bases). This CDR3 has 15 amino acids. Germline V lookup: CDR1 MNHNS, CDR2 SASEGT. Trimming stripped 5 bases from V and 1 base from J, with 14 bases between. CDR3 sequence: CASSHRTESNTEAFF. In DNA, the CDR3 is TGTGCCAGCAGTCATCGGACAGAATCGAACACTGAAGCTTTCTTT.

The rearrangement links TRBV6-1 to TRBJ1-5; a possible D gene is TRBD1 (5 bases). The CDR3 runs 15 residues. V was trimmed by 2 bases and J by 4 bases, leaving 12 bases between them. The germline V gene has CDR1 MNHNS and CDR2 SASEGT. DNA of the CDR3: TGTGCCAGCAGTGAATCACAGGTGATTAATCAGCCCCAGCATTTT. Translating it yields CASSESQVINQPQHF.

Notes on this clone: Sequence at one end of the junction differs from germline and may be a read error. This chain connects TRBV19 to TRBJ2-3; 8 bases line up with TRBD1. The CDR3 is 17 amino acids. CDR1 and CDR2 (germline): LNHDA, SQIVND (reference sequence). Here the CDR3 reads CTSNSKRQGRYTDTQYF. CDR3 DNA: TGTACCAGTAACTCTAAAAGACAGGGGCGTTACACAGATACGCAGTATTTT.

The CDR3 coding sequence is TGTGCCAGCAGTGAGCGTAGCGGGGGGGATACCTACAATGAGCAGTTCTTC. Translating it yields CASSERSGGDTYNEQFF. The chain uses TRBV2 and TRBJ2-1, with 11 positions matching TRBD2. The CDR3 sequence is 17 residues long. Trimming took 3 bases from V and 2 from J; bases not matched to a gene: 6. The V gene's germline CDR1 is SNHLY and CDR2 FYNNEI.

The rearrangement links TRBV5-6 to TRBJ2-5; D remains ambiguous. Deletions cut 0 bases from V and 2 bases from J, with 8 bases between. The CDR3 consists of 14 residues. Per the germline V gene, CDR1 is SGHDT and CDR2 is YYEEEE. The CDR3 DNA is TGTGCCAGCAGCTTGGCACAGTTACAAGAGACCCAGTACTTC. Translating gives CASSLAQLQETQYF.

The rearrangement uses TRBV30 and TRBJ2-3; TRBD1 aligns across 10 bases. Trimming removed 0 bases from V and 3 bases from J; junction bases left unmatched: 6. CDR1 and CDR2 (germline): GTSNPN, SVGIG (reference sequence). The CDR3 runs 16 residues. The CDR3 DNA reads TGTGCCTGGAGTGTTGGGGACAGGGGTCGTACAGATACGCAGTATTTT. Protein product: CAWSVGDRGRTDTQYF.

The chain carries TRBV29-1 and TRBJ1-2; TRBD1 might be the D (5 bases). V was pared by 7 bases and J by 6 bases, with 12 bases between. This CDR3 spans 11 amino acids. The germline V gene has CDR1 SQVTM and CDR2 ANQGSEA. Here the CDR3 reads CSGRDGNGYTF. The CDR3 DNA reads TGCAGCGGGCGGGACGGGAATGGCTACACCTTC.

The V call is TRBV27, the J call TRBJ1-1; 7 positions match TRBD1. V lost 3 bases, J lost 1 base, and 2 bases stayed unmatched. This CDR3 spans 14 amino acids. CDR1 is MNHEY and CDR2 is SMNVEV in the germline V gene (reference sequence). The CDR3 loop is CASSFRTGNTEAFF. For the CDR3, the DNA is TGTGCCAGCAGTTTCCGGACAGGGAACACTGAAGCTTTCTTT.

In DNA, the CDR3 is TGCGCCAGCACCCTGGGGGGGGAGGTTTACGAGCAGTACTTC. Amino acids: CASTLGGEVYEQYF. V and J are TRBV5-1 and TRBJ2-7, with 7 bases fitting TRBD2. Losses at the gene ends were 6 bases for V and 4 bases for J; bases not matched to a gene: 10. CDR1 and CDR2 from the germline V gene are SGHRS and YFSETQ. The CDR3 runs 14 residues.